This T cell receptor beta chain came from a study of T-cell reconstitution after alpha-beta-depleted transplantation in children. This CDR3 has 15 amino acids. V shed 8 bases, J shed 1 base, and the junction held 5 bases outside the gene matches. Germline V gene lookup returns CDR1 LNHDA and CDR2 SQIVND (reference sequence). Preparation of the TCRbeta library used unique molecular identifiers. Each CDR3 protein is one row after TCRdb ran MiXCR on the PCR reads. Altogether over 200,000 distinct CDR3 sequences are present, roughly a tenth being singletons, with the ten largest covering 28%. This clonotype came up once. Its specificity is unknown. Points from the study as a whole: Counts and diversity of T cells one year after transplant came mostly from newly produced T cells. Reported findings indicate that, about two months after transplant, alpha-beta T cells came from several hundred expanded clones, which were derived from non-depleted graft cells.

The gene calls are TRBV19 and TRBJ2-2; 9 nucleotides agree with TRBD2. The sequence derives from a child younger than two with acute myeloid leukemia, due to receive a stem cell transplant. The material was PBMCs, obtained before TCRalphabeta/CD19-depleted stem cell transplant. The CDR3 loop is CASGTSWENTGELFF. The CDR3 DNA reads TGTGCCAGTGGGACTAGCTGGGAGAACACCGGGGAGCTGTTTTTT.